This T cell receptor beta chain was recorded in a study of T cells in Graves' hyperthyroidism and ophthalmopathy. Study-wide results and limits: The majority of expanded thyroid clonotypes above 0.001 also appeared in blood. A model of 13 V-J pairs discriminated ophthalmopathy from stable hyperthyroidism.

Researchers took RNA transcripts and amplified the TCR beta CDR3 regions from them. Initially, a first-round RT-PCR of the TCR CDR3 employed the HTBI primer set. TCRdb reprocessed the multiplex PCR reads via MiXCR and lists one record per CDR3 protein. The sample shows approximately 690,000 distinct CDR3 sequences, around 20% of them seen only once. Patients showing uncontrolled infection, other autoimmune disease, pregnancy or lactation were ineligible. CDR3 length: 15 residues. Trimming shortened V by 1 base and J by 4 bases, and 13 bases separated the two germline ends. Germline CDR1 reads SGHTS; CDR2 reads YDEGEE. Of note for this clonotype: Its antigen is as yet unknown.

The genes are TRBV5-8 and TRBJ2-3; D is unresolved. The material sequenced was blood. The TCR sequence derives from a man between 25 and 39 years old with Graves' ophthalmopathy. This chain's CDR3 is CASSLLGISADTQYF. CDR3 bases: TGTGCCAGCAGCTTGTTGGGGATATCTGCAGATACGCAGTATTTT.